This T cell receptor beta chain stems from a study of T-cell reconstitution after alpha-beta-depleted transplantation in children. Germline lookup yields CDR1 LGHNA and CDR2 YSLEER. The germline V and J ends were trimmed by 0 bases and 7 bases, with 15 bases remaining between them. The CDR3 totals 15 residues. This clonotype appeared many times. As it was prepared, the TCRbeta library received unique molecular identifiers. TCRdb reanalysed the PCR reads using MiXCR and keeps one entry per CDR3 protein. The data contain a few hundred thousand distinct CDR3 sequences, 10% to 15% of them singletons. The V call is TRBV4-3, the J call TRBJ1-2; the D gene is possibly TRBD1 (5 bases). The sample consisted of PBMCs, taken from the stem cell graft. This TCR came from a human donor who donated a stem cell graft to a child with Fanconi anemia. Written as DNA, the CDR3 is TGCGCCAGCAGCCAAGATCACGGGGGATTGAGTGGCTACACCTTC. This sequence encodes CASSQDHGGLSGYTF.